One sample yielded the 10 T cell receptor beta chains listed below, sequenced in a study of vaccination and CD4 T cells after COVID-19. Noted treatment: roughly 10-day PBMC culture with coronavirus spike peptide pools or control peptides (ViraFEST assay). The Oncomine TCR Beta short-read assay sequenced DNA from cultured CD4+ T cells. Each CDR3 protein gets one entry after TCRdb re-called the PCR reads with MiXCR. The sample contains 17,000 or so distinct CDR3 sequences, less than 50% of which appear only once. For these TCRs, the target antigens are not known. The specimen comprised CD4+ T cells from blood, cultured in vitro, sampled before SARS-CoV-2 vaccination. Every receptor here comes from a human donor who had recovered from COVID-19.

CDR3 residues: CASSPQLDQAADTQYF. The DNA for the CDR3 is TGTGCCAGCAGCCCCCAACTCGATCAGGCGGCAGATACGCAGTATTTT. This rearrangement joins TRBV7-9 to TRBJ2-3; no clear D. V lost 5 bases to trimming and J lost 4 bases, with 19 bases between them. Germline V CDR1 and CDR2: SEHNR, FQNEAQ (reference sequence). This CDR3 region has 16 residues.

V is TRBV7-9 and J is TRBJ2-7; D is uncertain. With 6 bases removed from V and 3 bases from J, the gap between germline ends came to 15 bases. The CDR3 loop spans 14 amino acids. From germline, CDR1 is SEHNR and CDR2 FQNEAQ (reference sequence). This CDR3 is CASSQAPENYEQYF. The CDR3 DNA reads as TGTGCCAGCAGTCAAGCTCCAGAGAACTACGAGCAGTACTTC.

This clonotype was picked up a small number of times. V is TRBV20-1 and J is TRBJ1-1; 9 nucleotides match TRBD1. This CDR3 comprises 14 residues. Trimming removed 0 bases from V and 9 bases from J; junction bases left unmatched: 8. Germline CDR1 and CDR2: DFQATT and SNEGSKA (reference sequence). CDR3 region: CSARDGDRVDKAFF. CDR3 sequence (DNA): TGCAGTGCTAGAGATGGGGACAGGGTAGATAAAGCTTTCTTT.

The genes are TRBV20-1 and TRBJ2-5; D call uncertain. The V end was cut by 7 bases, the J end by 3 bases, with 15 bases between. The CDR3 extends over 13 amino acids. Germline lookup yields CDR1 DFQATT and CDR2 SNEGSKA (reference sequence). The CDR3 loop is CSVPPARKETQYF. CDR3 sequence (DNA): TGCAGTGTTCCCCCCGCCCGCAAAGAGACCCAGTACTTC.

The chain uses TRBV27 and TRBJ1-2; D remains unclear. The CDR3 runs to 13 residues. Germline lookup yields CDR1 MNHEY and CDR2 SMNVEV (reference sequence). The germline V and J ends were trimmed by 4 bases and 6 bases, with 12 bases remaining between them. CDR3 coding DNA: TGTGCCAGCAGTTCAAACAGCCTACATGGCTACACCTTC. It encodes CASSSNSLHGYTF.

The chain couples TRBV28 to TRBJ1-3, with TRBD1 identical over 9 bases. This CDR3 spans 17 amino acids. Germline V CDR1 and CDR2: MDHEN, SYDVKM. After removal of 4 bases from V and 2 bases from J, the junction contained 9 bases not matched to a gene. In DNA form, the CDR3 reads TGTGCCAGCAGTTCATACTACAGGGGGCGCGCTGGAAACACCATATATTTT. Its protein is CASSSYYRGRAGNTIYF.

The chain employs TRBV9 and TRBJ1-2; 7 nucleotides line up with TRBD1. V shed 3 bases and J 13 bases; nucleotides not matched to a gene: 15. The CDR3 has 14 amino acids. Germline V CDR1 and CDR2: SGDLS, YYNGEE. The CDR3 sequence: CASSGTGDRVLGTF. CDR3 in DNA: TGTGCCAGCAGCGGGACAGGAGACAGGGTGCTCGGCACCTTC.

The V call is TRBV6-1, the J call TRBJ2-7; TRBD2 aligns across 13 bases. Trimming took 8 bases from V and 4 from J; bases not matched to a gene: 17. CDR3 size: 18 residues. From germline, CDR1 is MNHNS and CDR2 SASEGT. CDR3 loop: CASSRLAGGPTKIYEQYF. In DNA form, the CDR3 reads TGTGCCAGCTCAAGACTAGCGGGGGGCCCGACCAAGATATACGAGCAGTACTTC.

This clonotype appeared a few times. The chain employs TRBV7-2 and TRBJ2-7; TRBD2 matches at 12 bases. This CDR3 has 14 amino acids. Germline V lookup: CDR1 SGHTA, CDR2 FQGNSA. The trim removed 5 bases at V and 3 bases at J, leaving 2 bases unmatched. The CDR3 spells CASSKLAGGYEQYF. The CDR3, as DNA: TGTGCCAGCAGCAAACTAGCGGGGGGCTACGAGCAGTACTTC.

CDR3 amino acids: CASSLGTARTGNGYTF. CDR3 bases: TGTGCCAGCAGCTTAGGAACTGCCCGGACAGGGAATGGCTACACCTTC. The chain joins TRBV7-9 to TRBJ1-2, with 8 bases matching TRBD1. This CDR3 spans 16 amino acids. V lost 1 base, J lost 6 bases, and 10 bases stayed unmatched. Looked up from germline, CDR1 is SEHNR and CDR2 is FQNEAQ (reference sequence).